One sample yielded the 13 T cell receptor beta chains listed below, sequenced in a study of shared clonotypes between healthy human individuals. TCRdb's table, derived via immunoSEQ multiplex PCR, lists solely in-frame clones and lacks some. The data contain fewer than 700,000 clones, roughly 79% of them singletons. The sequencing input was PBMCs. The receptors were sampled from a woman aged 35 to 49 in good health. Some clones in this sample may be carry-over from other donors' samples.

Remarks on this clone: This specimen includes other DNA sequences encoding the same CDR3. V gene TRBV18 combines with J gene TRBJ2-1; 10 bases match TRBD2. This CDR3 is 16 amino acids long. CDR1 and CDR2 from the germline V gene are KGHSH and LQKENI. J lost 0 bases, V lost 2 bases, and 1 base had no gene match. CDR3 in amino acids: CASSPGLAASYNEQFF. The CDR3 DNA sequence: TGTGCCAGCTCACCAGGACTAGCGGCCTCCTACAATGAGCAGTTCTTC.

CDR3 amino acids: CASSPSGSGEGQYF. For the CDR3, the DNA is TGTGCCAGCTCACCTTCGGGATCTGGGGAAGGGCAGTACTTC. The rearrangement joins TRBV18 to TRBJ2-7; perhaps TRBD2 as D (5 bases). Germline V gene sequence: CDR1 KGHSH, CDR2 LQKENI. Between the trimmed V and J ends, which lost 3 bases and 9 bases, there was a span of 18 bases. This CDR3 contains 14 residues.

The chain uses TRBV4-3 and TRBJ2-1; 9 bases line up with TRBD2. Germline lookup yields CDR1 LGHNA and CDR2 YSLEER. Germline trimming cut 1 base from V and 7 bases from J; bases unmatched to any gene: 11. The CDR3 extends over 17 amino acids. CDR3 DNA: TGCGCCAGCAGCCAAGGATTAGCGGGAGCTCGGTCGAATGAGCAGTTCTTC. This translates into CASSQGLAGARSNEQFF.

This chain connects TRBV5-1 to TRBJ2-6; weak D call: TRBD2 (6 bases). The V gene lost 1 base and the J gene lost 2 bases, with 13 bases spanning the gap. The CDR3 length is 17 residues. Germline V gives CDR1 SGHRS, CDR2 YFSETQ. The CDR3 loop reads CASSLPAAGAGANVLTF. The CDR3 DNA follows: TGCGCCAGCAGCTTGCCTGCAGCGGGTGCTGGGGCCAACGTCCTGACTTTC.

This clone was detected once. Written as DNA, the CDR3 is TGTGCCAGCAGCTATAGGGGGCCCAACAATTACGAGCAGTACTTC. As protein: CASSYRGPNNYEQYF. This sequence joins TRBV28 and TRBJ2-7; TRBD1 matches at 7 bases. The CDR3 extends over 15 amino acids. Trimming cost V 6 bases and J 4 bases; bases outside gene matches: 12. Germline CDR1 and CDR2: MDHEN and SYDVKM.

This clone was counted many times. The chain has TRBV28 and TRBJ2-7, with D maybe TRBD2 (6 bases). With 2 bases removed from V and 5 bases from J, the gap between germline ends came to 19 bases. This CDR3 region has 16 residues. Germline CDR1 is MDHEN and CDR2 is SYDVKM. The CDR3 protein is CASSLLRESLVNEQYF. The CDR3 bases are TGTGCCAGCAGTTTACTCCGGGAGTCCCTCGTTAACGAGCAGTACTTC.

J is TRBJ1-2 and V is TRBV7-8, with D uncertain. Trimming pared 3 bases from V and 4 bases from J, leaving 15 bases between. The germline gives CDR1 SGHVS, CDR2 FQNEAQ. The CDR3 consists of 15 residues. This CDR3 reads CASSFGEGGGYGYTF. CDR3 bases: TGTGCCAGCAGCTTCGGCGAGGGAGGTGGCTATGGCTACACCTTC. The full variable domain, completed using reference TRBV7-8 and TRBJ1-2, is GAGVSQSPRYKVAKRGQDVALRCDPISGHVSLFWYQQALGQGPEFLTYFQNEAQLDKSGLPSDRFFAERPEGSVSTLKIQRTQQEDSAVYLCASSFGEGGGYGYTFGSGTRLTVV.

This chain connects TRBV10-2 to TRBJ2-3; D remains unclear. CDR1 is WSHSY, CDR2 SAAADI, per germline. The CDR3 has 14 amino acids. The V gene lost 6 bases and the J gene lost 4 bases, with 14 bases spanning the gap. This CDR3 is CASSADLQSDTQYF. CDR3 sequence (DNA): TGCGCCAGCAGCGCTGACTTACAGTCAGATACGCAGTATTTT.

V gene TRBV28 combines with J gene TRBJ2-4, with D perhaps TRBD2 (6 bases). The CDR3 totals 15 residues. Germline lookup yields CDR1 MDHEN and CDR2 SYDVKM. V lost 6 bases and J 1 base, leaving 13 bases between the germline ends. The CDR3 sequence is CASSLEEGAKNIQYF. The CDR3 DNA reads TGTGCCAGCAGCCTGGAGGAGGGGGCCAAAAACATTCAGTACTTC.

Points on this clone: Its ends do not fully match the called genes, so a read error is possible. In nucleotides, the CDR3 is TGCGCCAGCAGCCCTAATGACAGGGGTGGGACCGGGGAGCTGCTTTTT. This translates into CASSPNDRGGTGELLF. The rearrangement joins TRBV5-1 to TRBJ2-2, with 8 bases identical to TRBD1. CDR3 length equals 16 residues. Germline V gene sequence: CDR1 SGHRS, CDR2 YFSETQ.

This clone was counted only a few times. Other DNA sequences of this sample code for an identical CDR3. This chain uses TRBV30 with TRBJ2-7, with D hard to call. The CDR3 extends over 13 amino acids. From germline, CDR1 is GTSNPN and CDR2 SVGIG (reference sequence). V was trimmed by 4 bases and J by 2 bases, leaving 12 bases between them. CDR3 nucleotide sequence: TGTGCCTGGATCGTGGGCCCTCCCTACGAGCAGTACTTC. Translated: CAWIVGPPYEQYF.

Many counts were recorded for this clone. Different DNA sequences within this sample yield the same CDR3. This chain links TRBV25-1 with TRBJ1-1; perhaps TRBD1 as D (5 bases). The V end lost 0 bases, the J end lost 3 bases, and 8 bases lay between the germline ends. Per the germline V gene, CDR1 is MGHDK and CDR2 is SYGVNS. CDR3 length equals 14 residues. CDR3 coding DNA: TGTGCCAGCAGTGAATATGTAGGGGACACTGAAGCTTTCTTT. Residues: CASSEYVGDTEAFF.

The chain uses TRBV5-1 and TRBJ1-1; D is ambiguous. Germline CDR1 reads SGHRS; CDR2 reads YFSETQ. The CDR3 consists of 15 residues. Trimming cost V 4 bases and J 3 bases, with 16 bases left between them. CDR3 region: CASSPRTGTDTEAFF. DNA for the CDR3: TGCGCCAGCAGCCCCCGGACGGGAACGGACACTGAAGCTTTCTTT.